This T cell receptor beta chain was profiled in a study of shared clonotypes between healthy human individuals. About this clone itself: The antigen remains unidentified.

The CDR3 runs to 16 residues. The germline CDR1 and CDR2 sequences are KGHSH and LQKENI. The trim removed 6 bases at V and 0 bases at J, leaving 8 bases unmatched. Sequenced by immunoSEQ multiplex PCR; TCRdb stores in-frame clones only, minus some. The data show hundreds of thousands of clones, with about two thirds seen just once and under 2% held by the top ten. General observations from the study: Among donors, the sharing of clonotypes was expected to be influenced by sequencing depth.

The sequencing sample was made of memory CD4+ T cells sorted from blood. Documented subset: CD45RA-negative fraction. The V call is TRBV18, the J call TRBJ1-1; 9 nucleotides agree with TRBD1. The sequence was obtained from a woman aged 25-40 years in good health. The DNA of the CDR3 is TGTGCCAGCTCCTGGGGACAGGGAGGGATGAACACTGAAGCTTTCTTT. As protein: CASSWGQGGMNTEAFF.